This T cell receptor beta chain was observed in a study of T cells in Graves' hyperthyroidism and ophthalmopathy. In this sample, this clonotype turned up many times. Using RNA transcripts as the source, TCR beta CDR3 regions were amplified. The HTBI primer set served for first-round RT-PCR of the TCR CDR3. TCRdb re-analysed the multiplex PCR reads in MiXCR, keeping a single row per CDR3 protein. The sample has approximately 610,000 distinct CDR3 sequences; 16% are singletons. Sequencing was done on a sample of blood. The sequence was collected from a woman aged 18-29 years with Graves' hyperthyroidism.

The DNA for the CDR3 is TGCAGCGTTGAAGATCTGGGTGGCCTAGGACCGCAAGAGACCCAGTACTTC. Its protein product is CSVEDLGGLGPQETQYF. The gene calls are TRBV29-1 and TRBJ2-5; D unclear. Deletions cut 0 bases from V and 2 bases from J, with 19 bases between. This CDR3 comprises 17 residues. The germline V gene encodes CDR1 SQVTM and CDR2 ANQGSEA.